This T cell receptor (beta chain) came from a study of blood T cells in healthy people across ages. Trimming at V came to 5 bases and at J to 7 bases, leaving 11 bases not matched to a gene. CDR3 length: 16 residues. Germline lookup yields CDR1 MNHNY and CDR2 SVGAGI (reference sequence). The second PCR ran about 6 to 12 cycles with a sample-barcoded 5' primer and J-beta primers. Each CDR3 protein is one row after TCRdb ran MiXCR on the 5' RACE reads. The sample lists 550,000 to 600,000 distinct CDR3 sequences; 25% to 30% were seen once. Material for sequencing was blood. V gene TRBV6-6 combines with J gene TRBJ1-6; 7 positions match TRBD1. This receptor was taken from a woman in her 70s in good health. CDR3 nucleotides: TGTGCCAGCAGTCCTCCAATGGCAGGGGGAAATTCACCCCTCCACTTT. It encodes CASSPPMAGGNSPLHF.